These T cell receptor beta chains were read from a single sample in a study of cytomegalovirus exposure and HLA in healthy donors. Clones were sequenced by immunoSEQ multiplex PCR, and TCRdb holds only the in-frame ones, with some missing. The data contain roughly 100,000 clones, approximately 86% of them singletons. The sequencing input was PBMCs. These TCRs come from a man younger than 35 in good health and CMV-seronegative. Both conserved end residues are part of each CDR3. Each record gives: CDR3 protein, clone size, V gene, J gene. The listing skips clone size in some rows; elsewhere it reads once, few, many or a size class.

CDR3: CASSFPQGPLGSETQYF
size: few
V: TRBV28
J: TRBJ2-5

CDR3: CASALAGGYEQYF
size: .
V: TRBV12-5
J: TRBJ2-7

CDR3: CASSLKRREGFHEQFF
size: .
V: TRBV5-6
J: TRBJ2-1

CDR3: CSVEVSQANTEAFF
size: .
V: TRBV29-1
J: TRBJ1-1

CDR3: CASSFNAYGDNYGYTF
size: .
V: TRBV5-1
J: TRBJ1-2

CDR3: CASSFGQGNYGYTF
size: few
V: TRBV7-9
J: TRBJ1-2

CDR3: CASSGGGAGNTEAFF
size: .
V: TRBV6-6
J: TRBJ1-1

CDR3: CASSLASLPGGGGSNTEAFF
size: .
V: TRBV18
J: TRBJ1-1

CDR3: CASRLAGAYEQYF
size: .
V: TRBV6-1
J: TRBJ2-7

CDR3: CASSPLINPGGQETQYF
size: .
V: TRBV28
J: TRBJ2-5

CDR3: CSVEGTTGLAGPDTQYF
size: .
V: TRBV29-1
J: TRBJ2-3

CDR3: CSSSSHATGAKNIQYF
size: .
V: TRBV7-9
J: TRBJ2-4

CDR3: CASSPTGLAGNEQYF
size: .
V: TRBV19
J: TRBJ2-7

CDR3: CASSPLTSGRLYEQYF
size: .
V: TRBV14
J: TRBJ2-7

CDR3: CASSLGGGTGELFF
size: few
V: TRBV5-1
J: TRBJ2-2

CDR3: CASSIVTTGRDGYTF
size: medium-sized
V: TRBV25-1
J: TRBJ1-2

CDR3: CASSLGPQETQYF
size: .
V: TRBV5-4
J: TRBJ2-5

CDR3: CASSLTAGVTYTGELFF
size: .
V: TRBV7-9
J: TRBJ2-2

CDR3: CASSLVKEGVLTF
size: once
V: TRBV5-4
J: TRBJ2-6

CDR3: CASSLKIGRSNQPQHF
size: .
V: TRBV4-3
J: TRBJ1-5

CDR3: CASSLPSEPSGIMTPSTDTQYF
size: .
V: TRBV7-3
J: TRBJ2-3

CDR3: CASRLATRNRGGEETQYF
size: .
V: TRBV10-1
J: TRBJ2-5

CDR3: CSAFTGTSVTYTQYF
size: .
V: TRBV29-1
J: TRBJ2-3

CDR3: CASSSSGGAFDEQYF
size: .
V: TRBV7-3
J: .

CDR3: CASSTGTGEETQYF
size: .
V: TRBV18
J: TRBJ2-5

CDR3: CASGPGQGLGGYTF
size: .
V: TRBV12-5
J: TRBJ1-2

CDR3: CASSLSGLHYEQYF
size: .
V: TRBV28
J: TRBJ2-7

CDR3: CASSLQGYQETQYF
size: few
V: TRBV27
J: TRBJ2-5

CDR3: CASSDPVQPQHF
size: .
V: TRBV2
J: TRBJ1-5

CDR3: CASSSGWGYTF
size: .
V: TRBV27
J: TRBJ1-2

CDR3: CASSRPGTQETQYF
size: .
V: TRBV7-9
J: TRBJ2-5

CDR3: CASSSTGYEQYF
size: .
V: TRBV19
J: TRBJ2-7